Shown below are 28 T cell receptor beta chains from a single sample sequenced in a study of T cells after yellow fever vaccination. TCRdb used MiXCR to reprocess the 5' RACE reads, holding one entry per CDR3 protein. The top ten hold 15% to 20% of the sample, which has about 320,000 distinct CDR3 sequences, around 4.5% seen once. The sequencing used PBMCs, collected 15 days after the yellow fever booster vaccination. These receptors all stem from a young man who received the YFV17D yellow fever vaccine.

This chain links TRBV4-2 with TRBJ2-3, with D possibly being TRBD2 (5 bases). V was clipped by 1 base and J by 0 bases, with 11 bases between them. The CDR3 runs 16 residues. Germline CDR1 and CDR2: LGHNA and YNFKEQ. Here the CDR3 reads CASSQVPGSSTDTQYF. CDR3 sequence (DNA): TGTGCCAGCAGCCAAGTTCCGGGGTCGAGCACAGATACGCAGTATTTT.

Only a few counts were recorded for this clonotype. This chain connects TRBV7-2 to TRBJ2-1; the D gene is possibly TRBD2 (5 bases). Germline V gives CDR1 SGHTA, CDR2 FQGNSA. The CDR3 consists of 12 residues. The germline V and J ends were trimmed by 3 bases and 7 bases, with 7 bases remaining between them. CDR3 sequence: CASSFTRNEQFF. The CDR3 bases are TGTGCCAGCAGCTTTACTAGGAATGAGCAGTTCTTC.

The chain combines TRBV24-1 with TRBJ2-1, with D possibly being TRBD1 (6 bases). The CDR3 is 19 residues long. CDR1 and CDR2 (germline): KGHDR, SFDVKD. Deletions cut 5 bases from V and 0 bases from J, with 22 bases between. CDR3 sequence: CATSGRDIKGVYSYNEQFF. Here the CDR3 DNA reads TGTGCCACCAGTGGACGGGACATCAAGGGAGTGTACTCCTACAATGAGCAGTTCTTC.

This clonotype was counted many times. The rearrangement uses TRBV4-1 and TRBJ2-7; the D gene could be TRBD1 or TRBD2 (5 bases each). Trimming took 0 bases from V and 6 from J, leaving 18 bases between them. This CDR3 is 16 amino acids long. Germline loops: CDR1 MGHRA, CDR2 YSYEKL. This CDR3 is CASSQDPGASGGEQYV. CDR3 in DNA: TGCGCCAGCAGCCAAGATCCCGGGGCCTCCGGTGGCGAGCAGTACGTC.

At least ten counts were recorded for this clonotype. This chain uses TRBV12-3 or TRBV12-4 with TRBJ1-1; no clear D gene. V lost 5 bases to trimming and J lost 8 bases, with 12 bases between them. The CDR3 runs 12 residues. In DNA form, the CDR3 reads TGTGCCAGCAGTCTCCGGGCCCCAGAAGCTTTCTTT. This translates into CASSLRAPEAFF.

This clonotype was counted ten times or more. The chain couples TRBV5-1 to TRBJ1-1, with D unresolved. The CDR3 totals 14 residues. V was pared by 3 bases and J by 3 bases, with 12 bases between. Per germline, CDR1 SGHRS and CDR2 YFSETQ. CDR3 DNA sequence: TGCGCCAGCAGCTGGGCCCCCGGGGACACTGAAGCTTTCTTT. Translated: CASSWAPGDTEAFF. The whole variable domain, remainder taken from reference TRBV5-1 and TRBJ1-1, is KAGVTQTPRYLIKTRGQQVTLSCSPISGHRSVSWYQQTPGQGLQFLFEYFSETQRNKGNFPGRFSGRQFSNSRSEMNVSTLELGDSALYLCASSWAPGDTEAFFGQGTRLTVV.

The CDR3 region is CASRPTGGRGSYEQYF. CDR3 bases: TGTGCCAGCAGACCTACAGGGGGCAGAGGCTCCTACGAGCAGTACTTC. V and J are TRBV7-2 and TRBJ2-7; the match to TRBD1 covers 9 bases. Germline CDR1 reads SGHTA; CDR2 reads FQGNSA. The J segment lost 0 bases and the V segment lost 6 bases, leaving 9 bases of the junction unmatched. The CDR3 runs 16 residues.

In this sample, this clonotype turned up a few times. V usage is TRBV12-3 or TRBV12-4 and J usage is TRBJ1-2; tentatively, D is TRBD1 (6 bases). V lost 4 bases, J lost 6 bases, and 12 bases lay in between. This CDR3 comprises 13 residues. The CDR3, as DNA: TGTGCCAGCAGTTCAGGGAGGGGGGATGGCTACACCTTC. Translated, it gives CASSSGRGDGYTF.

This clonotype was observed many times. CDR3 DNA sequence: TGCGCCAGCAGCTTCGGGACAGCGGAGACCCAGTACTTC. The encoded protein is CASSFGTAETQYF. This sequence joins TRBV5-1 and TRBJ2-5; 7 positions match TRBD1. Germline CDR1 and CDR2: SGHRS and YFSETQ. The V gene end was trimmed by 2 bases and the J gene end by 5 bases; junction bases not matched to a gene: 3. This CDR3 region has 13 residues.

The sample holds many counts of this clonotype. The CDR3 protein is CASSLDRQHSYNSPLHF. CDR3 bases: TGCGCCAGCAGCTTAGACAGGCAGCACTCCTATAATTCACCCCTCCACTTT. This sequence joins TRBV4-3 and TRBJ1-6, with D perhaps matching TRBD1 (6 bases). Trimming removed 5 bases at V and 0 bases at J, with 14 bases between. CDR1 and CDR2 from the germline V gene are LGHNA and YSLEER. The CDR3 loop spans 17 amino acids.

This clonotype has just a few counts. The J gene is TRBJ2-7, the V gene TRBV28; D call uncertain. The germline V and J ends were trimmed by 5 bases and 0 bases, with 14 bases remaining between them. Germline V gives CDR1 MDHEN, CDR2 SYDVKM. The CDR3 spans 15 residues. This CDR3 is CASSANRGSSYEQYV. Here the CDR3 DNA reads TGTGCCAGCAGTGCCAATCGAGGCAGCTCCTACGAGCAGTACGTC.

The chain couples TRBV29-1 to TRBJ1-2; D ambiguous. V lost 3 bases to trimming and J lost 4 bases, with 12 bases between them. Germline assignment: CDR1 SQVTM and CDR2 ANQGSEA. The CDR3 has 13 residues. The chain's CDR3 is CSVETGNTYGYTF. The CDR3, as DNA: TGCAGCGTTGAGACGGGGAATACCTATGGCTACACCTTC. Full variable domain (missing parts from reference TRBV29-1 and TRBJ1-2): SAVISQKPSRDICQRGTSLTIQCQVDSQVTMMFWYRQQPGQSLTLIATANQGSEATYESGFVIDKFPISRPNLTFSTLTVSNMSPEDSSIYLCSVETGNTYGYTFGSGTRLTVV.

This clonotype was recorded a few times. V usage is TRBV29-1 and J usage is TRBJ1-1; tentative D call: TRBD1 (5 bases). Germline V gene sequence: CDR1 SQVTM, CDR2 ANQGSEA. The CDR3 runs 14 residues. V lost 6 bases and J lost 0, with 14 bases in between. CDR3 bases: TGCAGCGTCCCCCGTGGGGGGATGAACACTGAAGCTTTCTTT. Translating gives CSVPRGGMNTEAFF.

This clonotype occurred many times. The CDR3 nucleotides read TGTGCCAGCAGCTTAGATACAGGGGCCTACAATGAGCAGTTCTTC. Amino acids: CASSLDTGAYNEQFF. The chain links TRBV11-2 to TRBJ2-1; 7 nucleotides match TRBD1. Unmatched junction bases numbered 1, after V lost 0 bases and J lost 2 bases. Germline assignment: CDR1 SGHAT and CDR2 FQNNGV. This CDR3 is built from 15 residues.

The rearrangement links TRBV6-2 or TRBV6-3 to TRBJ2-2, with D perhaps TRBD1 (6 bases). V lost 3 bases to trimming and J lost 0 bases, with 14 bases between them. CDR3 length: 17 residues. Per germline, CDR1 MNHEY and CDR2 SVGEGT. Here the CDR3 reads CASSYSIRDTNTGELFF. In DNA form, the CDR3 reads TGTGCCAGCAGTTATTCCATCAGGGACACGAACACCGGGGAGCTGTTTTTT.

This clonotype appeared a few times. The chain carries TRBV25-1 and TRBJ1-2; a weak D match, TRBD1 (5 bases). Germline V gives CDR1 MGHDK, CDR2 SYGVNS. V shed 1 base and J shed 5 bases, with 14 bases lying between them. This CDR3 comprises 15 residues. The CDR3 bases are TGTGCCAGCAGTGAATCTGGGGGGAGAGGGTATGGCTACACCTTC. It translates to CASSESGGRGYGYTF.

This clonotype has at least ten counts. The chain joins TRBV12-3 or TRBV12-4 to TRBJ2-4; D is possibly TRBD1 (6 bases). The CDR3 loop spans 16 amino acids. The germline V and J ends were trimmed by 5 bases and 0 bases, with 14 bases remaining between them. The CDR3 protein is CASSPGTLLAKNIQYF. The CDR3 nucleotides are TGTGCCAGCAGTCCCGGGACATTACTAGCCAAAAACATTCAGTACTTC.

The table lists this clonotype with many counts. The J gene is TRBJ2-3, the V gene TRBV5-1; D is perhaps TRBD2 (5 bases). Germline loops: CDR1 SGHRS, CDR2 YFSETQ. CDR3 size: 14 residues. V lost 2 bases and J lost 3, with 10 bases in between. The CDR3 region is CASSFGIATDTQYF. DNA of the CDR3: TGCGCCAGCAGCTTTGGAATAGCGACAGATACGCAGTATTTT.

The rearrangement uses TRBV12-3 or TRBV12-4 and TRBJ2-3, with D perhaps matching TRBD2 (6 bases). The CDR3 contains 15 residues. V was clipped by 4 bases and J by 0 bases, with 11 bases between them. The CDR3 DNA reads TGTGCCAGCAGTTGGCCAGGGACTAGCACAGATACGCAGTATTTT. This sequence encodes CASSWPGTSTDTQYF.

This clonotype was counted many times. The rearrangement links TRBV5-1 to TRBJ2-1, with D uncertain. Per the germline V gene, CDR1 is SGHRS and CDR2 is YFSETQ. Trimming took off 4 bases at V and 8 bases at J, with 16 bases between the two ends. This CDR3 spans 14 amino acids. Written as DNA, the CDR3 is TGCGCCAGCAGCGTCAGGACCCGAGGAGATGAGCAGTTCTTC. Translation: CASSVRTRGDEQFF. The whole variable domain, remainder taken from reference TRBV5-1 and TRBJ2-1, is KAGVTQTPRYLIKTRGQQVTLSCSPISGHRSVSWYQQTPGQGLQFLFEYFSETQRNKGNFPGRFSGRQFSNSRSEMNVSTLELGDSALYLCASSVRTRGDEQFFGPGTRLTVL.

Only a few counts were recorded for this clonotype. The V and J genes are TRBV6-5 and TRBJ2-1; 9 nucleotides agree with TRBD2. The CDR3 is 17 amino acids. CDR1 MNHEY and CDR2 SVGAGI come from the germline V gene. Trimming cost V 2 bases and J 1 base; bases outside gene matches: 6. CDR3 coding DNA: TGTGCCAGCAGTTACCGTAGACTAGCGGTTTCCTACAATGAGCAGTTCTTC. Its protein product is CASSYRRLAVSYNEQFF.

This clonotype was observed a few times. The chain is built from TRBV5-1 and TRBJ1-5; D gene uncertain. This CDR3 is built from 12 residues. V was cut by 2 bases and J by 11 bases, with 11 bases left in between. Per the germline V gene, CDR1 is SGHRS and CDR2 is YFSETQ. CDR3 nucleotides: TGCGCCAGCAGCTTAAGTGGCGGGACCCAGCATTTT. This translates into CASSLSGGTQHF.

The genes are TRBV18 and TRBJ1-4; D unresolved. The V and J ends lost 6 bases and 0 bases respectively, with 11 bases between them. This CDR3 is built from 15 residues. Germline V gene sequence: CDR1 KGHSH, CDR2 LQKENI. The CDR3 sequence is CASSSVIATNEKLFF. DNA for the CDR3: TGTGCCAGCTCCTCCGTGATTGCAACTAATGAAAAACTGTTTTTT.

In its sample, this clonotype was seen many times. The chain employs TRBV12-3 or TRBV12-4 and TRBJ2-5; 11 bases fit TRBD2. Losses at the gene ends were 4 bases for V and 4 bases for J; bases not matched to a gene: 5. This CDR3 comprises 15 residues. The CDR3 nucleotides are TGTGCCAGCAGTTCCACTAGCGGGGGTGTAGAGACCCAGTACTTC. Translation gives CASSSTSGGVETQYF.

This clonotype was observed at least ten times. The chain uses TRBV30 and TRBJ1-2; no reliable D call. V was cut by 1 base and J by 2 bases, with 8 bases left in between. Germline lookup yields CDR1 GTSNPN and CDR2 SVGIG (reference sequence). The CDR3 covers 13 residues. CDR3 bases: TGTGCCTGGAGTGAGGTAGACAACTATGGCTACACCTTC. It yields the protein CAWSEVDNYGYTF.

Ten or more counts support this clonotype. V usage is TRBV12-3 or TRBV12-4 and J usage is TRBJ1-5, with D unclear. V shed 5 bases and J shed 12 bases, with 14 bases lying between them. The CDR3 totals 12 residues. The CDR3 nucleotides read TGTGCCAGCAGTCGGGGTTCGTGGCACCAGCATTTT. This sequence encodes CASSRGSWHQHF.

The chain couples TRBV23-1 to TRBJ2-7; D might be TRBD2 (5 bases). TRBV23-1 is filed as an ORF, its function uncertain. With 10 bases removed from V and 6 bases from J, the gap between germline ends came to 13 bases. This CDR3 contains 11 residues. This CDR3 is CATPYGGEQYV. The DNA of the CDR3 is TGCGCCACCCCTTATGGAGGCGAGCAGTACGTC.

This CDR3 is CASSYSGISPLHF. In nucleotides, the CDR3 is TGTGCCAGCAGTTACTCGGGTATTTCACCCCTCCACTTT. The V call is TRBV6-5, the J call TRBJ1-6; D remains ambiguous. The germline V gene has CDR1 MNHEY and CDR2 SVGAGI. The CDR3 contains 13 residues. Trimming stripped 0 bases from V and 9 bases from J, with 6 bases between.